This T cell receptor beta chain was sequenced for a study of T cells after yellow fever vaccination. Broader study findings: Most clones from primary vaccination were detected again post-booster (almost 98% CD4, roughly 90% CD8). Sorted repertoires could include abundant contaminating clonotypes from bulk cells. Though it reached lower strength, the secondary response hit its peak faster, day 5 versus 15.

This clonotype appeared a few times. Its antigen is unidentified. Trimming removed 6 bases from V and 4 bases from J, with 19 bases in between. The CDR3 contains 17 residues. CDR1 MRHNA and CDR2 SNTAGT come from the germline V gene. A universal primer site and UMIs were added as TCR cDNA was made by 5'RACE template switching. TCRdb analysed the 5' RACE reads with MiXCR anew, one entry per CDR3 protein. The repertoire holds approximately 450,000 distinct CDR3 sequences, with 18% as singletons. Sequenced material: PBMCs, taken before the yellow fever booster vaccination. The J gene is TRBJ2-6, the V gene TRBV6-4; D gene unclear. The origin of this receptor is a man between 18 and 29 years old who received the YFV17D yellow fever vaccine. CDR3 loop: CASRTTPKVSGANVLTF. CDR3 nucleotides: TGTGCCAGCAGGACGACCCCCAAGGTCTCGGGGGCCAACGTCCTGACTTTC.